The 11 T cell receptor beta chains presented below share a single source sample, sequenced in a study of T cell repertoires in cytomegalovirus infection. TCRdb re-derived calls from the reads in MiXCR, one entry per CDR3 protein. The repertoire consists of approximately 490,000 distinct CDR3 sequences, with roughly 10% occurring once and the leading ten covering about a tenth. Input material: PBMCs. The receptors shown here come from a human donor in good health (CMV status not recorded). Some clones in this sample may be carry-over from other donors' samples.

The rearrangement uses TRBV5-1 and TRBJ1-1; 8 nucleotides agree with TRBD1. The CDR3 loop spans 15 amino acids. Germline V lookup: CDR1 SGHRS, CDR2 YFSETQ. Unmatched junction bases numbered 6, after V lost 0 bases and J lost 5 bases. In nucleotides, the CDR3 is TGCGCCAGCAGCTTGGCTGGACAGGGAAGGACTGAAGCTTTCTTT. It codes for CASSLAGQGRTEAFF.

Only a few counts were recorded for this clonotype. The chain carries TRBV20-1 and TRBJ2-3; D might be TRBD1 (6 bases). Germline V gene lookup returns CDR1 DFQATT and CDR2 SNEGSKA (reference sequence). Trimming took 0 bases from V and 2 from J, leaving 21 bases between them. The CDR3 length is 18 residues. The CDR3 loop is CSARDPIRQVTFTDTQYF. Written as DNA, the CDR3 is TGCAGTGCTAGAGATCCCATTCGACAGGTCACCTTCACAGATACGCAGTATTTT.

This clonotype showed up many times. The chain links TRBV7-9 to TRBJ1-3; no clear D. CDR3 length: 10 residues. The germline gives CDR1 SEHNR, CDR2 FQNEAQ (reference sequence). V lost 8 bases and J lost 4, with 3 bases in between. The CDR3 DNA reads TGTGCCAGCGGGGGAAACACCATATATTTT. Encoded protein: CASGGNTIYF.

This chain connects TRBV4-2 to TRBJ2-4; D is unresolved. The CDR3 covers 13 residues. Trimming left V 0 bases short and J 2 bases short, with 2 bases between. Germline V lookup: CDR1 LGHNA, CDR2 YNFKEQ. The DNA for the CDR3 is TGTGCCAGCAGCCAAGAAACCAAAAACATTCAGTACTTC. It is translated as CASSQETKNIQYF.

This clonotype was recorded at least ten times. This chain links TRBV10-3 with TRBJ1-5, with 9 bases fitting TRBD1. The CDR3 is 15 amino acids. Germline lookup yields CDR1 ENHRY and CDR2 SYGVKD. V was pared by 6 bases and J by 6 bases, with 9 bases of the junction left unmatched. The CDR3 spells CAISPSRDRAQPQHF. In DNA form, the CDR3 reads TGTGCCATCAGCCCCTCCCGGGACAGGGCTCAGCCCCAGCATTTT.

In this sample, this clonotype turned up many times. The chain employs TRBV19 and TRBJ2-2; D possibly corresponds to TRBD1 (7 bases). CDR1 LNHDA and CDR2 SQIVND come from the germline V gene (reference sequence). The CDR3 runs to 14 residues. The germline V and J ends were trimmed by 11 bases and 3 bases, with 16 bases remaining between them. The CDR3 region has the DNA TGTGCCTCCTCAGGGGGGTTTCACACCGGGGAGCTGTTTTTT. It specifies CASSGGFHTGELFF.

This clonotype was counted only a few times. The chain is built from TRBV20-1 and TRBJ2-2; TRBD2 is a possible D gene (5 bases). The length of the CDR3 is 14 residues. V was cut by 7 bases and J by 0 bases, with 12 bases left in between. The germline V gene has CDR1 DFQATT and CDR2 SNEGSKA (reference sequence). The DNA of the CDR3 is TGCAGTGGAAGGACTGCCTCGAACACCGGGGAGCTGTTTTTT. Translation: CSGRTASNTGELFF.

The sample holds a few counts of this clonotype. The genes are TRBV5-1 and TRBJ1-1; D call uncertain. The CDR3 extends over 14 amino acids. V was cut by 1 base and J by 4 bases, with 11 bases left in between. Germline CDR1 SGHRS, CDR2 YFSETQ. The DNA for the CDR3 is TGCGCCAGCAGCTTGCTCAGTCAGAGCACTGAAGCTTTCTTT. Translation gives CASSLLSQSTEAFF.

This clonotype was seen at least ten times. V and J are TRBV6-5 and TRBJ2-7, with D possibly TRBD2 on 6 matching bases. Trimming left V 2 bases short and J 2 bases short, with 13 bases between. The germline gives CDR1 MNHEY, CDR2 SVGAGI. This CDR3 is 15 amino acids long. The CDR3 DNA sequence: TGTGCCAGCAGTTACGAAGCAGGGAGGACCTACGAGCAGTACTTC. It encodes CASSYEAGRTYEQYF.

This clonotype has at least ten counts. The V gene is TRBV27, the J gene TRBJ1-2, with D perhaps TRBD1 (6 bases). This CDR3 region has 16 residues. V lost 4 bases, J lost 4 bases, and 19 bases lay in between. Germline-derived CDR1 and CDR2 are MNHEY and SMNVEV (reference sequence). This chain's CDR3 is CASSSFRTASLYGYTF. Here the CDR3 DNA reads TGTGCCAGCAGTTCTTTTCGGACAGCTTCTCTCTATGGCTACACCTTC.

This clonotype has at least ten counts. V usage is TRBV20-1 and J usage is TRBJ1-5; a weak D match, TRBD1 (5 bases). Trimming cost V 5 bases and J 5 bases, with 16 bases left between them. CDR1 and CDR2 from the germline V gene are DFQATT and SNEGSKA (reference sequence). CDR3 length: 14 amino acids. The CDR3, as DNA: TGCAGTGCTCCCAGGGCCTTAGGCGATCAGCCCCAGCATTTT. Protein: CSAPRALGDQPQHF.